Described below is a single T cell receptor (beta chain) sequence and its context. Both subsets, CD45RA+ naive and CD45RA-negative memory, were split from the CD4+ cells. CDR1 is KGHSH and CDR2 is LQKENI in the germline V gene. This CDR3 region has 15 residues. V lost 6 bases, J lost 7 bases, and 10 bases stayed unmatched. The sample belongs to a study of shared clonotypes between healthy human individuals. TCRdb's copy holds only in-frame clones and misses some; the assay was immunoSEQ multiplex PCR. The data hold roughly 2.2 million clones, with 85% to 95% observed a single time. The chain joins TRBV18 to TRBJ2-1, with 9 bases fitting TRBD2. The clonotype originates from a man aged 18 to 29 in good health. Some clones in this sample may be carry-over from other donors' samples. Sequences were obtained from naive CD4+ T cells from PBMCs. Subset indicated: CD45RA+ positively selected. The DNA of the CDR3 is TGTGCCAGCTCCCCTGCAGCGGGAGGTGGAAATGAGCAGTTCTTC. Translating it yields CASSPAAGGGNEQFF.